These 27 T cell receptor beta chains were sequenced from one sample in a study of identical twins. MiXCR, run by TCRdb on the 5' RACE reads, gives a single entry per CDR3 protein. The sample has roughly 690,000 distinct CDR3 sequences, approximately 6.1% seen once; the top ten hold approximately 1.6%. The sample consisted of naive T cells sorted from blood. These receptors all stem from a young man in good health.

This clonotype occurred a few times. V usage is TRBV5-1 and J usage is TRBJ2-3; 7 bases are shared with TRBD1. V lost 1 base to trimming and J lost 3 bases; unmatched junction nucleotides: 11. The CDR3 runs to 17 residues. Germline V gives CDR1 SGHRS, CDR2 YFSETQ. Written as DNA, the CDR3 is TGCGCCAGCAGCTTGTTCAGGACAGGAAGGGTAACAGATACGCAGTATTTT. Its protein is CASSLFRTGRVTDTQYF.

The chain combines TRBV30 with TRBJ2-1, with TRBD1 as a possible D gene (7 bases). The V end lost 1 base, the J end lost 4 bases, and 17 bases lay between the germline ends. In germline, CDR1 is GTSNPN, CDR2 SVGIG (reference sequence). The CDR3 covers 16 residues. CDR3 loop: CAWSGGGGGFYNEQFF. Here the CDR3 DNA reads TGTGCCTGGAGTGGAGGCGGAGGGGGCTTTTACAATGAGCAGTTCTTC.

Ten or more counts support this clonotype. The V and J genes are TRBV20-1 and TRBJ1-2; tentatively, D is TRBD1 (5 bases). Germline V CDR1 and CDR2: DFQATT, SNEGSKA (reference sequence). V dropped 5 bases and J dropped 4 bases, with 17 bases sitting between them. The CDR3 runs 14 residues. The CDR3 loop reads CSAASIETVYGYTF. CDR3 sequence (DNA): TGCAGTGCTGCCTCCATTGAGACAGTCTATGGCTACACCTTC.

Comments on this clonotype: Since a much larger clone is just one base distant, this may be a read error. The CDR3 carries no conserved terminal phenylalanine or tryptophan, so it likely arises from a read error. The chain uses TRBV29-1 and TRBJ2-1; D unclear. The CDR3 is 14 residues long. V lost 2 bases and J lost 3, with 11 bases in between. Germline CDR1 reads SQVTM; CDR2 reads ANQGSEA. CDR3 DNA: TGCAGCGTTGAAAGTCGCCTGAACTACAATGAGCAGTTCTAC. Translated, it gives CSVESRLNYNEQFY.

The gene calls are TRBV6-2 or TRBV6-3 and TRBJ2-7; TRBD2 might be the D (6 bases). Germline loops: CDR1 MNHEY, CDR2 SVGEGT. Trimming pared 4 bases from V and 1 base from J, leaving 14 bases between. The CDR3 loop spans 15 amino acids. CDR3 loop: CASSFGGVDSYEQYF. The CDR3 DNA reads TGTGCCAGCAGTTTCGGCGGGGTCGATTCCTACGAGCAGTACTTC.

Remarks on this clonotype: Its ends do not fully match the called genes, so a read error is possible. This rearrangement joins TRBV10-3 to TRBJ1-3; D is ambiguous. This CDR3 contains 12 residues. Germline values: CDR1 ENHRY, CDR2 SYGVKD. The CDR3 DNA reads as TGTGCCATCAGCCAAGCTGGAAACACCTTATATTTT. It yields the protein CAISQAGNTLYF.

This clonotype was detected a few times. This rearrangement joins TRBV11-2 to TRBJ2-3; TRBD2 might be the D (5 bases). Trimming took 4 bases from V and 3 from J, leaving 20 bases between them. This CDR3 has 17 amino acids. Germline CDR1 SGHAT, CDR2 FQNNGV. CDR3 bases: TGTGCCAGCAGCTGGCAGGAGGACCCCATACGGACAGATACGCAGTATTTT. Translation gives CASSWQEDPIRTDTQYF. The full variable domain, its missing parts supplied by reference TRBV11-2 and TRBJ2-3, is EAGVAQSPRYKIIEKRQSVAFWCNPISGHATLYWYQQILGQGPKLLIQFQNNGVVDDSQLPKDRFSAERLKGVDSTLKIQPAKLEDSAVYLCASSWQEDPIRTDTQYFGPGTRLTVL.

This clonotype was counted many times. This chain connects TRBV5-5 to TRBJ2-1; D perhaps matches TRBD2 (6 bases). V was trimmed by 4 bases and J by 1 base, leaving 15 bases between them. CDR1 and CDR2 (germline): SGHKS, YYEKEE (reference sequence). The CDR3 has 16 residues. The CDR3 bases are TGTGCCAGCAGCCGAACAGCGGGTAATTCCTACAATGAGCAGTTCTTC. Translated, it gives CASSRTAGNSYNEQFF. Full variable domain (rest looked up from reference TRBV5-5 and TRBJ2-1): DAGVTQSPTHLIKTRGQQVTLRCSPISGHKSVSWYQQVLGQGPQFIFQYYEKEERGRGNFPDRFSARQFPNYSSELNVNALLLGDSALYLCASSRTAGNSYNEQFFGPGTRLTVL.

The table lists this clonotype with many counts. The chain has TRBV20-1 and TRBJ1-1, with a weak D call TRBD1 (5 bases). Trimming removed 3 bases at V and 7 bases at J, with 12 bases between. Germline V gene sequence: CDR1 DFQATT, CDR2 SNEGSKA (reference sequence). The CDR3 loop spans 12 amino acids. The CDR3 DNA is TGCAGTGCTAGGGCTGGGGGACTTGAAGCTTTCTTT. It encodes CSARAGGLEAFF.

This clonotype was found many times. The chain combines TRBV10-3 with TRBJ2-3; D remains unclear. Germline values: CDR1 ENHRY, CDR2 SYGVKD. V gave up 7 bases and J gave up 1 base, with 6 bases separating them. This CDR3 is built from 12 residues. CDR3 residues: CAINVGTDTQYF. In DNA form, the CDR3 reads TGTGCCATCAACGTGGGCACAGATACGCAGTATTTT.

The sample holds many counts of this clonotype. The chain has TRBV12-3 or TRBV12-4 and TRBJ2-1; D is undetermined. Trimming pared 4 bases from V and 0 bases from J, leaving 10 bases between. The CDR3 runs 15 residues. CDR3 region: CASSSDLGSYNEQFF. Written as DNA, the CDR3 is TGTGCCAGCAGTTCGGACCTGGGCTCCTACAATGAGCAGTTCTTC.

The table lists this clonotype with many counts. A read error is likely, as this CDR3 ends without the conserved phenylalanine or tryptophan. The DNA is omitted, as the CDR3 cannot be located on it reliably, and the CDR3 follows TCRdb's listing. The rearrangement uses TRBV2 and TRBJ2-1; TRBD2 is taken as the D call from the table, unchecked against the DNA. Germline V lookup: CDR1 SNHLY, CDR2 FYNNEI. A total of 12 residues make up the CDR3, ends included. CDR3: CASSAGTSRYPV.

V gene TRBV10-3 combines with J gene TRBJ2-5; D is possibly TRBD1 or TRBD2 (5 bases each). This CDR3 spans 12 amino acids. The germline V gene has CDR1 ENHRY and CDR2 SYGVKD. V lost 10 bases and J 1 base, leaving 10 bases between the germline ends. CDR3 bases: TGTGCCACTCAGGGACCCCAAGAGACCCAGTACTTC. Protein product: CATQGPQETQYF.

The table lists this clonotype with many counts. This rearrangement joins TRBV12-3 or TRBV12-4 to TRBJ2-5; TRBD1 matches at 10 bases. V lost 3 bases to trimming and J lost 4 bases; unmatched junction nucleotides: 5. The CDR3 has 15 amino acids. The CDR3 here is CASSFGTGAGETQYF. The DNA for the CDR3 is TGTGCCAGCAGTTTCGGGACAGGGGCAGGAGAGACCCAGTACTTC.

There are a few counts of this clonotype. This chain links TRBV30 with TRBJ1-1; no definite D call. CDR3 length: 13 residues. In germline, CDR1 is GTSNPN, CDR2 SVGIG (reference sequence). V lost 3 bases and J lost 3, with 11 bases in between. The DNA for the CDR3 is TGTGCCTGGAGCCCCCGAGTGGACACTGAAGCTTTCTTT. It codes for CAWSPRVDTEAFF.

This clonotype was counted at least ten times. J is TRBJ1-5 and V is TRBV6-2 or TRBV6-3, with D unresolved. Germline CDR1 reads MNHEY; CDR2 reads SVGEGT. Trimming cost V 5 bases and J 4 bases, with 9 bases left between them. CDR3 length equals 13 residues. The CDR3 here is CASSPTKNQPQHF. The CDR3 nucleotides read TGTGCCAGCAGTCCAACGAAGAATCAGCCCCAGCATTTT.

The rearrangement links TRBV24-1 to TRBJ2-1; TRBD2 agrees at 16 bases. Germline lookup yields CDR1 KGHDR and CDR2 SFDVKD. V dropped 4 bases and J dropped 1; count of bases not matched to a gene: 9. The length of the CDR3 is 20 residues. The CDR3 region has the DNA TGTGCCACCAGTGACCCCAGCCCGGGACTAGCGGGAGGGTCCTACAATGAGCAGTTCTTC. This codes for CATSDPSPGLAGGSYNEQFF.

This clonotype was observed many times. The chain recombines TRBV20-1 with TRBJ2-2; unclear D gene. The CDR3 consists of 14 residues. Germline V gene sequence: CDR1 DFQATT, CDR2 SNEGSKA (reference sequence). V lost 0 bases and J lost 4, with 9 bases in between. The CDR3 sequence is CSARDQGATGELFF. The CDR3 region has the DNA TGCAGTGCTAGAGATCAAGGAGCCACCGGGGAGCTGTTTTTT.

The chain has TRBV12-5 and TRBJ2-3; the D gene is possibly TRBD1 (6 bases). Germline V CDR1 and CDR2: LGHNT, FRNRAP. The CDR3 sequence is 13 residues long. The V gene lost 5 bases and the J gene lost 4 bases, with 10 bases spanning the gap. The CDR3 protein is CASGIQGSDTQYF. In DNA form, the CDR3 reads TGTGCTAGTGGTATTCAGGGGTCAGATACGCAGTATTTT.

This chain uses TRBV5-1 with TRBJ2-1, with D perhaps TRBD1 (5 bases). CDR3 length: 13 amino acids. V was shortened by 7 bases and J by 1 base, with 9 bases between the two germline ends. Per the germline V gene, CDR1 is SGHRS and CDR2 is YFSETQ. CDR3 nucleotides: TGCGCCAGCCGCAGGGTATCCTACAATGAGCAGTTCTTC. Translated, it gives CASRRVSYNEQFF.

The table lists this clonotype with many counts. The CDR3 sequence is CASSLDGSYGYTF. CDR3 DNA: TGTGCCAGCAGCTTGGACGGTAGCTATGGCTACACCTTC. This rearrangement joins TRBV5-5 to TRBJ1-2; D is uncertain. The CDR3 is 13 residues long. From germline, CDR1 is SGHKS and CDR2 YYEKEE (reference sequence). The V and J ends lost 0 bases and 4 bases respectively, with 7 bases between them.

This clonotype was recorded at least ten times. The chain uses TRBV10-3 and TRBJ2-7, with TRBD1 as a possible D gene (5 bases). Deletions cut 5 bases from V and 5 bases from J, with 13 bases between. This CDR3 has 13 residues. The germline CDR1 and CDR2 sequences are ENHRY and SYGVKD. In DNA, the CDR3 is TGTGCCATCAGTTGGGAAAGGGGTAACGAGCAGTACTTC. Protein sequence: CAISWERGNEQYF.

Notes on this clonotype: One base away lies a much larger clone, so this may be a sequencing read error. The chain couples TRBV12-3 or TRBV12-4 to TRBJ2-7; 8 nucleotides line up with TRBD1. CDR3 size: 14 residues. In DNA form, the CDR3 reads TGTGTCAGCAGTATCGGACAGGGTCCCTACGAGCAGTACTTC. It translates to CVSSIGQGPYEQYF.

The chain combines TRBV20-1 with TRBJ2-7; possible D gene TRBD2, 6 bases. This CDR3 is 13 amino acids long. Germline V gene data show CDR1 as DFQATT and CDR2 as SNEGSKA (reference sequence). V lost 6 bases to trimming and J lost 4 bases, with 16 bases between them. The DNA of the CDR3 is TGCAGTGCCCCTACTAGCAGGGAATACGAGCAGTACTTC. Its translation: CSAPTSREYEQYF.

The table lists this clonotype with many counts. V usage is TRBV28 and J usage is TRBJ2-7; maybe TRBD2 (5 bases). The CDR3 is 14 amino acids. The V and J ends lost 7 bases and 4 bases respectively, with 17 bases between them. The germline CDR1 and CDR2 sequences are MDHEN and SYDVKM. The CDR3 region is CASTERGQRYEQYF. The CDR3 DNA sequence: TGTGCCAGCACAGAAAGAGGGCAGAGGTACGAGCAGTACTTC.

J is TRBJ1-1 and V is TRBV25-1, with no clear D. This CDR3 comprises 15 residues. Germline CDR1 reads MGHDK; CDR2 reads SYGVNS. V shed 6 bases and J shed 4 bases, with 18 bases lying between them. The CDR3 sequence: CASRETTFYSTEAFF. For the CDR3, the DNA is TGTGCCAGCAGGGAAACAACGTTTTACTCCACTGAAGCTTTCTTT.

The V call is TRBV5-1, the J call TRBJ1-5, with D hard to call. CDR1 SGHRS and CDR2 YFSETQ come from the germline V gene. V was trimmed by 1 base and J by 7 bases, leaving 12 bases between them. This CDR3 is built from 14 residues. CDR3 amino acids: CASSLREAGQPQHF. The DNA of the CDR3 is TGCGCCAGCAGCTTGCGGGAGGCGGGGCAGCCCCAGCATTTT.